This is a list of T cell receptor beta chains from one sample in a study of tumor T cells in aggressive B-cell lymphoma. TCRdb's copy holds only in-frame clones and misses some; the assay was immunoSEQ multiplex PCR. Among approximately 12,000 clones listed, approximately 90% were seen once. The sequenced sample was tumor tissue. These receptors all stem from an adult with diffuse large B cell lymphoma. Each CDR3 is given without its conserved first and last residue. The order of the fields is CDR3 protein, V gene, J gene.

CDR3: ASSFRLAGANTQY
V: TRBV7-2
J: TRBJ2-3

CDR3: ASTSYAGQYNEQF
V: TRBV7-9
J: TRBJ2-1

CDR3: ASSVDRNNEQF
V: TRBV28
J: TRBJ2-1

CDR3: ASRGTSGNSHYEQY
V: TRBV2
J: TRBJ2-7

CDR3: ASSVALDRVQETQY
V: TRBV9
J: TRBJ2-5

CDR3: ASTRQGGNEQF
V: TRBV18
J: TRBJ2-1

CDR3: ASSLGLHLGELF
V: TRBV7-6
J: TRBJ2-2

CDR3: ASSLGGVAGTGELF
V: TRBV28
J: TRBJ2-2

CDR3: ASSPSRGETQY
V: TRBV18
J: TRBJ2-5

CDR3: ASSQQPGTGGSYEQY
V: TRBV4-1
J: TRBJ2-7

CDR3: ASSVAGSGSTNEQF
V: TRBV9
J: TRBJ2-1

CDR3: ASSYDTGPYEQY
V: TRBV6-5
J: TRBJ2-7

CDR3: AWSSWGGAGYT
V: TRBV30
J: TRBJ1-2

CDR3: ASSSAGTGRGEQY
V: TRBV28
J: TRBJ2-7

CDR3: ASSLGLAGVPDTQY
V: TRBV11-3
J: TRBJ2-3

CDR3: ASSLRNEQY
V: TRBV28
J: TRBJ2-7

CDR3: ASSSGLYGYT
V: TRBV5-8
J: TRBJ1-2

CDR3: ASRRQGVNNEQF
V: TRBV2
J: TRBJ2-1

CDR3: ASSHQVEGGGPNQPQH
V: TRBV4-1
J: TRBJ1-5

CDR3: ASSGGYGYT
V: TRBV7-9
J: TRBJ1-2

CDR3: ASSPTETQLTQGNTEAF
V: TRBV4-1
J: TRBJ1-1

CDR3: ASSLRGLAGGIEETQY
V: TRBV27
J: TRBJ2-5

CDR3: ASSQVATGPVIEAF
V: TRBV4-2
J: TRBJ1-1

CDR3: ASSARTEFGYT
V: TRBV27
J: TRBJ1-2

CDR3: ASSQGDHRVWMREAVKNIQY
V: TRBV14
J: TRBJ2-4

CDR3: ASSLDRNTGELF
V: TRBV11-2
J: TRBJ2-2

CDR3: ASRGTSGTADHNEQF
V: TRBV2
J: TRBJ2-1

CDR3: ASSSRTSGEETQY
V: TRBV7-2
J: TRBJ2-5

CDR3: ASRGAGELF
V: TRBV5-1
J: TRBJ2-2

CDR3: ISTGVGETQY
V: TRBV29-1
J: TRBJ2-5

CDR3: ASSGASGRGYEQF
V: TRBV10-2
J: TRBJ2-1

CDR3: ASSQPGQPGQETQY
V: TRBV4-2
J: TRBJ2-5

CDR3: ASRATGGAWGNTIY
V: TRBV28
J: TRBJ1-3

CDR3: ASSKSPSGYNEQF
V: TRBV19
J: TRBJ2-1

CDR3: ASSPSGRANTGELF
V: TRBV4-3
J: TRBJ2-2

CDR3: ASSLYTGGGNEKLF
V: TRBV5-6
J: TRBJ1-4

CDR3: ASSSQGRATNEKLF
V: TRBV6-6
J: TRBJ1-4